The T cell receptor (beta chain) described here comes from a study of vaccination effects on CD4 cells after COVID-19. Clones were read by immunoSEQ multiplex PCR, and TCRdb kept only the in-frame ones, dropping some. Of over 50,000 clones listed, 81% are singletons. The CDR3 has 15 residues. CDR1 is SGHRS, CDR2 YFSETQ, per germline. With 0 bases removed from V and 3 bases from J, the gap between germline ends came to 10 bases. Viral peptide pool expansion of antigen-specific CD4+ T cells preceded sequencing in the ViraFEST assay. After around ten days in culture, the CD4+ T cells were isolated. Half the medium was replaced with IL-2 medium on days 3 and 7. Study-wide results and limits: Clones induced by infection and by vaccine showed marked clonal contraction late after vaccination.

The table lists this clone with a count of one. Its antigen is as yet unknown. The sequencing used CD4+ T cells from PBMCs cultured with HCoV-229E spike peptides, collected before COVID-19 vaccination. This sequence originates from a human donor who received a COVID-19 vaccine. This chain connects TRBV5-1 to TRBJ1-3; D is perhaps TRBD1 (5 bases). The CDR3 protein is CASSLAAGLGNTIYF. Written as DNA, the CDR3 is TGCGCCAGCAGCTTGGCCGCGGGGCTTGGAAACACCATATATTTT. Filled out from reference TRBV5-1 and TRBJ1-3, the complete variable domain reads KAGVTQTPRYLIKTRGQQVTLSCSPISGHRSVSWYQQTPGQGLQFLFEYFSETQRNKGNFPGRFSGRQFSNSRSEMNVSTLELGDSALYLCASSLAAGLGNTIYFGEGSWLTVV.